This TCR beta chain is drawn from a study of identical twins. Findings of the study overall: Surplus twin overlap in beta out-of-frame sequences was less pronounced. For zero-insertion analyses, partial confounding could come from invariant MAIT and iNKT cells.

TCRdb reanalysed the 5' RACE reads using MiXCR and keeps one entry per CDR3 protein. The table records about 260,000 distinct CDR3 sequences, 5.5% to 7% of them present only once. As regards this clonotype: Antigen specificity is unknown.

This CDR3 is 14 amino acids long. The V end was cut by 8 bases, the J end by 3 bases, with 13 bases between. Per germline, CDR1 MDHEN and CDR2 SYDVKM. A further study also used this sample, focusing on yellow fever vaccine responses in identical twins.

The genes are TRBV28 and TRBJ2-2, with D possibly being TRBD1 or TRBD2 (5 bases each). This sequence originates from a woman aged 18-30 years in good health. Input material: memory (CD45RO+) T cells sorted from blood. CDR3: CASSRGRHTGELFF. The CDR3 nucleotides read TGTGCCAGCTCGAGGGGACGGCACACCGGGGAGCTGTTTTTT. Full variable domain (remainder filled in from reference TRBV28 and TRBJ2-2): DVKVTQSSRYLVKRTGEKVFLECVQDMDHENMFWYRQDPGLGLRLIYFSYDVKMKEKGDIPEGYSVSREKKERFSLILESASTNQTSMYLCASSRGRHTGELFFGEGSRLTVL.